Below, 19 T cell receptor beta chains from the same sample are listed, as sequenced in a study of T cells in Graves' hyperthyroidism and ophthalmopathy. The CDR3 regions of TCR beta were amplified from RNA transcripts. In the first-round RT-PCR of the TCR CDR3, the HTBI primer set was used. TCRdb redid the calling of the multiplex PCR reads with MiXCR, one entry per CDR3 protein. The sample yields about half a million distinct CDR3 sequences, roughly 21% seen once. The sequenced material came from blood. These receptors originate from a middle-aged man with Graves' ophthalmopathy.

V usage is TRBV7-9 and J usage is TRBJ2-2; TRBD1 agrees at 9 bases. The V segment lost 3 bases and the J segment 3 bases; nucleotides outside the gene matches: 11. The CDR3 contains 18 residues. Looked up from germline, CDR1 is SEHNR and CDR2 is FQNEAQ (reference sequence). Here the CDR3 DNA reads TGTGCCAGCAGCTTGCGGGGTTTCGGGACAGGGCACACCGGGGAGCTGTTTTTT. It encodes CASSLRGFGTGHTGELFF.

This clonotype was counted only a few times. This chain uses TRBV4-2 with TRBJ2-3; D is unclear. V was pared by 1 base and J by 4 bases, with 6 bases between. Germline CDR1 reads LGHNA; CDR2 reads YNFKEQ. CDR3 size: 13 residues. The CDR3 spells CASSQVISDTQYF. The CDR3 bases are TGTGCCAGCAGCCAAGTGATTTCAGATACGCAGTATTTT.

This clonotype was observed at least ten times. The CDR3 nucleotides read TGTGCCAGCAGCTCCTTAGTCCAGGGGCGCACAGATACGCAGTATTTT. Its translation is CASSSLVQGRTDTQYF. The chain has TRBV7-9 and TRBJ2-3, with TRBD1 as a possible D gene (6 bases). In germline, CDR1 is SEHNR, CDR2 FQNEAQ (reference sequence). The V and J ends lost 4 bases and 1 base respectively, with 15 bases between them. This CDR3 has 16 amino acids.

Concerning this clonotype itself: Germline is not matched at one junction end, which may reflect a read error. J is TRBJ1-6 and V is TRBV7-3; D unresolved. This CDR3 contains 14 residues. CDR1 and CDR2 from the germline V gene are SGHTA and FQGTGA. Here the CDR3 DNA reads TGTGCCAGCAGATTAACGTCAGGATCCTCACCCCTCCACTTT. Its protein is CASRLTSGSSPLHF.

This chain uses TRBV20-1 with TRBJ2-2, with D hard to call. This CDR3 comprises 13 residues. CDR1 is DFQATT, CDR2 SNEGSKA, per germline (reference sequence). V gave up 1 base and J gave up 13 bases, with 16 bases separating them. CDR3 nucleotide sequence: TGCAGTGCTAGAGGAAGACACGGCCCTGTGCTGTTTTTT. This sequence encodes CSARGRHGPVLFF.

This clonotype was seen repeatedly, ten times or more. The V gene is TRBV20-1, the J gene TRBJ2-7, with a tentative D call TRBD2 (5 bases). This CDR3 contains 14 residues. Trimming stripped 7 bases from V and 3 bases from J, with 19 bases between. Germline CDR1 DFQATT, CDR2 SNEGSKA (reference sequence). The CDR3 DNA follows: TGCAGTGGACCGGATCAGCGGATCCTCTACGAGCAGTACTTC. Translation: CSGPDQRILYEQYF.

This clonotype was seen many times. The chain has TRBV2 and TRBJ1-2; D is ambiguous. This CDR3 comprises 14 residues. CDR1 SNHLY and CDR2 FYNNEI come from the germline V gene. V dropped 3 bases and J dropped 2 bases, with 10 bases sitting between them. CDR3 sequence: CASSDSRLNYGYTF. CDR3 sequence (DNA): TGTGCCAGCAGTGACAGCCGCTTAAACTATGGCTACACCTTC.

This clonotype occurred a few times. The rearrangement links TRBV19 to TRBJ1-5; 9 bases agree with TRBD1. This CDR3 has 15 residues. Germline trimming cut 4 bases from V and 3 bases from J; bases unmatched to any gene: 4. Germline V gene lookup returns CDR1 LNHDA and CDR2 SQIVND (reference sequence). Here the CDR3 DNA reads TGTGCCAGTAGTACAACAGGGGGCCACAATCAGCCCCAGCATTTT. Translation gives CASSTTGGHNQPQHF.

This clonotype was picked up many times. The chain joins TRBV12-3 or TRBV12-4 to TRBJ2-1, with 8 bases lining up with TRBD2. The CDR3 runs 15 residues. J was trimmed by 0 bases and V by 6 bases; bases with no gene match: 4. The CDR3 loop is CASSPTSVSYNEQFF. As DNA, the CDR3 is TGTGCCAGCAGCCCGACTAGCGTCTCCTACAATGAGCAGTTCTTC.

This sequence joins TRBV4-1 and TRBJ2-2; TRBD1 matches 7 bases. The germline V gene has CDR1 MGHRA and CDR2 YSYEKL. After removal of 4 bases from V and 6 bases from J, the junction contained 5 bases not matched to a gene. The CDR3 sequence is 14 residues long. The CDR3 spells CASSLETGSGELFF. CDR3 in DNA: TGCGCCAGCAGCCTAGAGACAGGGTCCGGGGAGCTGTTTTTT.

The chain joins TRBV6-1 to TRBJ1-3; perhaps TRBD1 as D (6 bases). The V gene lost 6 bases and the J gene lost 2 bases, with 17 bases spanning the gap. The CDR3 extends over 16 amino acids. Per germline, CDR1 MNHNS and CDR2 SASEGT. CDR3 region: CASRFHQQGPGNTIYF. The CDR3 bases are TGTGCCAGCAGATTCCACCAACAGGGTCCTGGAAACACCATATATTTT.

The chain has TRBV29-1 and TRBJ1-1, with no clear D. V was pared by 1 base and J by 5 bases, with 14 bases between. Germline-derived CDR1 and CDR2 are SQVTM and ANQGSEA. The CDR3 sequence is 14 residues long. The CDR3, as DNA: TGCAGCGTTGAAGGGGCGGCAAGGAGGACTGAAGCTTTCTTT. The encoded protein is CSVEGAARRTEAFF.

This clonotype was seen a few times. J is TRBJ2-3 and V is TRBV6-2 or TRBV6-3; the D gene is possibly TRBD2 (7 bases). The germline V gene encodes CDR1 MNHEY and CDR2 SVGEGT. V was shortened by 5 bases and J by 4 bases, with 10 bases between the two germline ends. The CDR3 covers 13 residues. CDR3 in amino acids: CASSRGAADTQYF. CDR3 nucleotides: TGTGCCAGCAGTCGGGGGGCTGCAGATACGCAGTATTTT.

This clonotype was counted only a few times. This chain uses TRBV29-1 with TRBJ2-2; D unclear. Germline V gives CDR1 SQVTM, CDR2 ANQGSEA. CDR3 length equals 12 residues. Trimming pared 1 base from V and 8 bases from J, leaving 8 bases between. As DNA, the CDR3 is TGCAGCGTTGAAGTGGGTAGGGGGGAGCTGTTTTTT. Translated, it gives CSVEVGRGELFF.

This clonotype was counted between two and nine times. V is TRBV28 and J is TRBJ2-6, with D perhaps matching TRBD2 (5 bases). CDR3 length: 15 amino acids. Trimming shortened V by 6 bases and J by 0 bases, and 9 bases separated the two germline ends. Germline CDR1 reads MDHEN; CDR2 reads SYDVKM. The chain's CDR3 is CASSPGFSGANVLTF. The CDR3 DNA follows: TGTGCCAGCAGCCCGGGGTTCTCTGGGGCCAACGTCCTGACTTTC.

The table lists this clonotype with many counts. The DNA for the CDR3 is TGTGCCAGCAGGGGACAGTTGAACACTGAAGCTTTCTTT. Translating gives CASRGQLNTEAFF. The chain couples TRBV2 to TRBJ1-1, with 7 bases lining up with TRBD1. V shed 6 bases and J 0 bases; nucleotides not matched to a gene: 1. CDR1 is SNHLY and CDR2 is FYNNEI in the germline V gene. This CDR3 has 13 amino acids.

Comment on this clonotype: A much larger clone differs from this one at a single base, so this may be a read error. The chain joins TRBV11-2 to TRBJ1-2; D gene unclear. V was clipped by 0 bases and J by 6 bases, with 14 bases between them. The CDR3 is made up of 15 amino acids. CDR1 SGHAT and CDR2 FQNNGV come from the germline V gene. The DNA of the CDR3 is TGTGCCAGCAGCTTAGATCGTGACCCGATTGATGGCTACACCTTC. Translated: CASSLDRDPIDGYTF.

This clonotype was observed a few times. The chain combines TRBV6-6 with TRBJ2-5; TRBD1 matches 10 bases. Trimming removed 1 base from V and 4 bases from J; junction bases left unmatched: 0. This CDR3 is 14 amino acids long. Germline V gene lookup returns CDR1 MNHNY and CDR2 SVGAGI (reference sequence). The CDR3 nucleotides are TGTGCCAGCAGTTACTGGACAGGGGGAGAGACCCAGTACTTC. This codes for CASSYWTGGETQYF.

The chain employs TRBV20-1 and TRBJ2-1, with 7 nucleotides matching TRBD1. The CDR3 runs 15 residues. Germline V gene sequence: CDR1 DFQATT, CDR2 SNEGSKA (reference sequence). V was pared by 2 bases and J by 6 bases, with 10 bases of the junction left unmatched. CDR3 in amino acids: CSARSGQAFSNEQFF. The DNA of the CDR3 is TGCAGTGCTAGATCCGGACAGGCATTTTCCAATGAGCAGTTCTTC.